One and the same sample provided the 23 T cell receptor beta chains below, sequenced in a study of cytomegalovirus exposure and HLA in healthy donors. The PCR made use of 60 Vbeta and 13 Jbeta primers. Sequenced by immunoSEQ multiplex PCR; TCRdb stores in-frame clones only, minus some. The ten top clones account for approximately 0.99%, within a sample of some 120,000 clones. The sample taken for sequencing was PBMCs. The origin of the receptors is a man younger than 35 in good health and CMV-seronegative.

The V gene is TRBV28, the J gene TRBJ1-5; the match to TRBD1 covers 8 bases. The V gene's germline CDR1 is MDHEN and CDR2 SYDVKM. Trimming cost V 6 bases and J 6 bases; bases outside gene matches: 10. This CDR3 has 15 amino acids. The CDR3 region is CASRPGTGGSQPQHF. CDR3 nucleotide sequence: TGTGCCAGCAGGCCCGGGACAGGTGGTAGTCAGCCCCAGCATTTT. Full variable domain (rest looked up from reference TRBV28 and TRBJ1-5): DVKVTQSSRYLVKRTGEKVFLECVQDMDHENMFWYRQDPGLGLRLIYFSYDVKMKEKGDIPEGYSVSREKKERFSLILESASTNQTSMYLCASRPGTGGSQPQHFGDGTRLSIL.

This sequence joins TRBV5-1 and TRBJ2-2; 7 bases align to TRBD2. The V gene end was trimmed by 7 bases and the J gene end by 7 bases; junction bases not matched to a gene: 19. Germline V gene data show CDR1 as SGHRS and CDR2 as YFSETQ. The CDR3 totals 17 residues. In DNA, the CDR3 is TGCGCCAGCTCGAGAACACAGCGGACTAGTGTTAGCGGGGAGCTGTTTTTT. This translates into CASSRTQRTSVSGELFF.

The chain links TRBV4-1 to TRBJ1-6; D is ambiguous. V lost 1 base to trimming and J lost 5 bases, with 9 bases between them. CDR1 MGHRA and CDR2 YSYEKL come from the germline V gene. The CDR3 is made up of 15 amino acids. The CDR3 region has the DNA TGCGCCAGCAGCCAAGTGAGGGCGGATAATTCACCCCTCCACTTT. Translation: CASSQVRADNSPLHF.

The J gene is TRBJ1-1, the V gene TRBV30; 8 nucleotides line up with TRBD1. V shed 1 base, J shed 4 bases, and the junction held 11 bases outside the gene matches. This CDR3 has 16 amino acids. Germline-derived CDR1 and CDR2 are GTSNPN and SVGIG (reference sequence). The CDR3 reads CAWSADYGRGLTEAFF. The CDR3 DNA reads TGTGCCTGGAGTGCAGATTACGGCAGGGGGCTCACTGAAGCTTTCTTT.

V usage is TRBV27 and J usage is TRBJ1-2, with 7 bases lining up with TRBD1. CDR1 MNHEY and CDR2 SMNVEV come from the germline V gene (reference sequence). This CDR3 is 15 amino acids long. J lost 6 bases, V lost 4 bases, and 11 bases had no gene match. The CDR3 reads CASSSTRAGGNGYTF. The CDR3, as DNA: TGTGCCAGCAGTTCAACCCGGGCAGGGGGGAATGGCTACACCTTC.

The chain is built from TRBV6-1 and TRBJ1-2; D not resolved. The germline CDR1 and CDR2 sequences are MNHNS and SASEGT. Trimming removed 11 bases at V and 7 bases at J, with 20 bases between. The CDR3 has 13 amino acids. CDR3 sequence: CAGSLYGEAGYTF. CDR3 nucleotides: TGTGCCGGAAGCCTCTACGGGGAAGCTGGCTACACCTTC.

The chain links TRBV6-1 to TRBJ1-2, with 7 bases fitting TRBD1. Germline V gives CDR1 MNHNS, CDR2 SASEGT. The CDR3 length is 14 residues. Trimming at V came to 6 bases and at J to 6 bases, leaving 10 bases not matched to a gene. For the CDR3, the DNA is TGTGCCAGCAGATTAACCTTCAGGGGGGATGGCTACACCTTC. Protein product: CASRLTFRGDGYTF.

DNA of the CDR3: TGCAGCGTCCACAGGGGGCCTTCCTACAATGAGCAGTTCTTC. Protein sequence: CSVHRGPSYNEQFF. This chain joins TRBV29-1 and TRBJ2-1, with TRBD1 identical over 9 bases. Germline V gene lookup returns CDR1 SQVTM and CDR2 ANQGSEA. The CDR3 runs to 14 residues. V trimming: 6 bases; J trimming: 1 base; junction bases outside the gene matches: 4.

This chain links TRBV15 with TRBJ2-5; no clear D gene. Germline CDR1 LNHNV, CDR2 YYDKDF (reference sequence). The V end was cut by 2 bases, the J end by 4 bases, with 14 bases between. This CDR3 spans 15 amino acids. The CDR3 loop reads CATSRPGVVGETQYF. The DNA for the CDR3 is TGTGCCACCAGCAGACCCGGAGTAGTAGGAGAGACCCAGTACTTC.

The CDR3 bases are TGTGCCAGCAGTGAGGTCCGAGGAGCTTTCTTT. Its translation is CASSEVRGAFF. The chain recombines TRBV6-1 with TRBJ1-1; D gene unclear. The CDR3 covers 11 residues. In germline, CDR1 is MNHNS, CDR2 SASEGT. Trimming removed 3 bases from V and 10 bases from J, with 9 bases in between.

The rearrangement links TRBV23-1 to TRBJ2-5, with 9 positions matching TRBD1. TRBV23-1 is given ORF status, its function remaining uncertain. The CDR3 spans 14 residues. Unmatched junction bases numbered 6, after V lost 2 bases and J lost 8 bases. The chain's CDR3 is CASSQGGTGITQYF. CDR3 bases: TGCGCCAGCAGTCAAGGGGGGACAGGGATAACCCAGTACTTC.

The V call is TRBV6-1, the J call TRBJ1-5; D remains ambiguous. The V end was cut by 4 bases, the J end by 4 bases, with 11 bases between. Germline V gene lookup returns CDR1 MNHNS and CDR2 SASEGT. The CDR3 contains 14 residues. The CDR3 loop is CASSGQGLNQPQHF. The DNA for the CDR3 is TGTGCCAGCAGTGGACAAGGCCTTAATCAGCCCCAGCATTTT.

The chain couples TRBV5-1 to TRBJ1-6; 7 bases fit TRBD1. Trimming removed 3 bases from V and 6 bases from J; junction bases left unmatched: 6. The CDR3 length is 15 residues. Germline V gene lookup returns CDR1 SGHRS and CDR2 YFSETQ. CDR3 in DNA: TGCGCCAGCAGCTCATACCGGGACAGTAATTCACCCCTCCACTTT. This translates into CASSSYRDSNSPLHF. Looking up the rest from reference TRBV5-1 and TRBJ1-6 gives the full variable domain: KAGVTQTPRYLIKTRGQQVTLSCSPISGHRSVSWYQQTPGQGLQFLFEYFSETQRNKGNFPGRFSGRQFSNSRSEMNVSTLELGDSALYLCASSSYRDSNSPLHFGNGTRLTVT.

This chain uses TRBV30 with TRBJ1-1; D unresolved. The CDR3 length is 12 residues. Trimming shortened V by 3 bases and J by 5 bases, and 10 bases separated the two germline ends. From germline, CDR1 is GTSNPN and CDR2 SVGIG (reference sequence). The CDR3 bases are TGTGCCTGGAGATTCAGTTGGACTGAAGCTTTCTTT. This codes for CAWRFSWTEAFF.

The V call is TRBV7-9, the J call TRBJ1-1; the D gene is possibly TRBD1 (6 bases). The CDR3 has 14 residues. With 5 bases removed from V and 7 bases from J, the gap between germline ends came to 17 bases. From germline, CDR1 is SEHNR and CDR2 FQNEAQ (reference sequence). In DNA, the CDR3 is TGTGCCAGCAGCCAGAGAGGACAGAGTTATGAAGCTTTCTTT. This sequence encodes CASSQRGQSYEAFF.

The chain couples TRBV5-1 to TRBJ2-3; D possibly corresponds to TRBD2 (5 bases). The CDR3 runs to 16 residues. CDR1 and CDR2 (germline): SGHRS, YFSETQ. V lost 3 bases to trimming and J lost 2 bases, with 16 bases between them. This chain's CDR3 is CASSSGGFPDTDTQYF. CDR3 DNA: TGCGCCAGCAGCTCTGGAGGATTCCCCGACACAGATACGCAGTATTTT.

The rearrangement joins TRBV27 to TRBJ1-5, with a weak D call TRBD1 (5 bases). Trimming shortened V by 1 base and J by 4 bases, and 17 bases separated the two germline ends. The CDR3 contains 17 residues. Germline V CDR1 and CDR2: MNHEY, SMNVEV (reference sequence). The CDR3 here is CASSLYGRGVGNQPQHF. The CDR3, as DNA: TGTGCCAGCAGTTTATATGGCCGGGGGGTGGGGAATCAGCCCCAGCATTTT.

This chain joins TRBV4-2 and TRBJ2-7, with 9 bases lining up with TRBD2. J lost 2 bases, V lost 4 bases, and 6 bases had no gene match. Germline V gives CDR1 LGHNA, CDR2 YNFKEQ. The CDR3 length is 15 residues. CDR3 loop: CASSPSGRPTYEQYF. DNA of the CDR3: TGTGCCAGCAGCCCGAGCGGGAGGCCCACCTACGAGCAGTACTTC.

This rearrangement joins TRBV19 to TRBJ1-5; D perhaps matches TRBD1 (5 bases). From germline, CDR1 is LNHDA and CDR2 SQIVND (reference sequence). The V and J ends lost 3 bases and 7 bases respectively, with 13 bases between them. The CDR3 has 14 amino acids. The CDR3 loop is CASSIQPGRQPQHF. In nucleotides, the CDR3 is TGTGCCAGTAGTATTCAGCCAGGGAGGCAGCCCCAGCATTTT.

The chain employs TRBV18 and TRBJ2-1, with 7 bases identical to TRBD2. Trimming at V came to 4 bases and at J to 5 bases, leaving 14 bases not matched to a gene. The CDR3 extends over 17 amino acids. Per the germline V gene, CDR1 is KGHSH and CDR2 is LQKENI. The DNA for the CDR3 is TGTGCCAGCTCACGGGAGGGGTCCCAGGGATCCGACAATGAGCAGTTCTTC. It is translated as CASSREGSQGSDNEQFF.

The J gene is TRBJ2-2, the V gene TRBV6-4; D uncertain. This CDR3 is built from 14 residues. Germline loops: CDR1 MRHNA, CDR2 SNTAGT. Between the trimmed V and J ends, which lost 0 bases and 3 bases, there was a span of 5 bases. This chain's CDR3 is CASSDSPDTGELFF. The CDR3 DNA is TGTGCCAGCAGTGACTCCCCCGACACCGGGGAGCTGTTTTTT.

This chain uses TRBV9 with TRBJ1-1; the D is unclear. Germline CDR1 reads SGDLS; CDR2 reads YYNGEE. Trimming took 0 bases from V and 3 from J, leaving 9 bases between them. The CDR3 spans 14 residues. The CDR3: CASSVDTMDTEAFF. In DNA form, the CDR3 reads TGTGCCAGCAGCGTAGATACAATGGACACTGAAGCTTTCTTT. The full variable domain, with the rest looked up from reference TRBV9 and TRBJ1-1, is DSGVTQTPKHLITATGQRVTLRCSPRSGDLSVYWYQQSLDQGLQFLIQYYNGEERAKGNILERFSAQQFPDLHSELNLSSLELGDSALYFCASSVDTMDTEAFFGQGTRLTVV.

The chain uses TRBV27 and TRBJ1-5; D might be TRBD1 (5 bases). This CDR3 has 15 residues. V was pared by 3 bases and J by 3 bases, with 12 bases between. The germline CDR1 and CDR2 sequences are MNHEY and SMNVEV (reference sequence). The CDR3 loop reads CASSFRREDNQPQHF. CDR3 bases: TGTGCCAGCAGTTTTCGCAGGGAAGACAATCAGCCCCAGCATTTT.